This section outlines one TCR beta chain sequence together with its context. Its antigen remains unknown. The data derive from a study of cytomegalovirus exposure and HLA in healthy donors. The germline V gene encodes CDR1 SGHTA and CDR2 FQGNSA. This CDR3 has 15 amino acids. Between the trimmed V and J ends, which lost 5 bases and 1 base, there was a span of 9 bases. PCR involved 60 Vbeta and 13 Jbeta primers. Measured with immunoSEQ multiplex PCR; TCRdb has only the in-frame clones, and not every one. The table records some 190,000 clones, roughly 81% of them present only once. Findings and caveats of the study: Most CMV-associated TCR beta chains appeared HLA-restricted in a later analysis.

Sequences were obtained from PBMCs. The receptor comes from a woman under 40 in good health and CMV-seropositive. The rearrangement links TRBV7-2 to TRBJ1-6, with a tentative D call TRBD1 (5 bases). CDR3 DNA sequence: TGTGCCAGCAGCCCCCAGGGATCCTATAATTCACCCCTCCACTTT. Translation: CASSPQGSYNSPLHF. Looking up the rest from reference TRBV7-2 and TRBJ1-6 gives the full variable domain: GAGVSQSPSNKVTEKGKDVELRCDPISGHTALYWYRQSLGQGLEFLIYFQGNSAPDKSGLPSDRFSAERTGGSVSTLTIQRTQQEDSAVYLCASSPQGSYNSPLHFGNGTRLTVT.